These T cell receptor beta chains were read from a single sample in a study of CDR3 diversity in severe acne. TCRdb fed the PCR reads into MiXCR, producing one record per CDR3 protein. The sample has about 98,000 distinct CDR3 sequences; roughly 51% are singletons. Sequencing used blood. The receptors originated from a male donor with acne. CDR3s include the opening cysteine and the closing phenylalanine or tryptophan. Fields, in order: clone size, V gene, J gene, D gene, CDR3 DNA, CDR3 protein. The D gene is left open where the match is weak. Size values are once, few and many counts, or a class for expanded clones, and some rows have none.

abundance: NA
v_gene: TRBV7-2
j_gene: TRBJ2-7
d_gene: TRBD1
CDR3nt: TGTGCCAGCAACTATCAGGGGGAAGCCTACGAGCAGTACTTC
CDR3aa: CASNYQGEAYEQYF

abundance: few
v_gene: TRBV20-1
j_gene: TRBJ2-7
d_gene: TRBD1
CDR3nt: TGCAGTGCCCCGCCGGGACAGGGGGGGGTGCAGTACTTC
CDR3aa: CSAPPGQGGVQYF

abundance: many
v_gene: TRBV9
j_gene: TRBJ2-1
d_gene: NA
CDR3nt: TGTGCCAGCAGCGTAACTATCTACAATGAGCAGTTCTTC
CDR3aa: CASSVTIYNEQFF

abundance: medium-sized
v_gene: TRBV25-1
j_gene: TRBJ2-7
d_gene: NA
CDR3nt: TGTGCCAGCAGTGAACCGGGGGCTGGCGAGCAGTACTTC
CDR3aa: CASSEPGAGEQYF

abundance: NA
v_gene: TRBV7-6
j_gene: TRBJ1-6
d_gene: TRBD1
CDR3nt: TGTGCCGGCAGCCCAGGACAGGCACCCCTCCACTTT
CDR3aa: CAGSPGQAPLHF

abundance: NA
v_gene: TRBV29-1
j_gene: TRBJ1-2
d_gene: TRBD1
CDR3nt: TGCAGCGTCAGGACAGGGGGAAACTATGGCTACACCTTC
CDR3aa: CSVRTGGNYGYTF

abundance: few
v_gene: TRBV9
j_gene: TRBJ2-7
d_gene: TRBD1
CDR3nt: TGTGCCAGCAGCGCCGGGACAGAAACCTACGAGCAGTACTTC
CDR3aa: CASSAGTETYEQYF

abundance: many
v_gene: TRBV7-6
j_gene: TRBJ2-2
d_gene: NA
CDR3nt: TGTGCCAGCAGCCCTAACGACTTGACCGGGGAGCTGTTTTTT
CDR3aa: CASSPNDLTGELFF

abundance: NA
v_gene: TRBV7-3
j_gene: TRBJ1-6
d_gene: NA
CDR3nt: TGTGCCAGCAGCTCCTGCTTAAGAGGTGGGCCGTCACCCCTCCACTTT
CDR3aa: CASSSCLRGGPSPLHF

abundance: few
v_gene: TRBV9
j_gene: TRBJ1-5
d_gene: TRBD1
CDR3nt: TGTGCCAGCAGCGCCCCCCTCCGGGACAGGGGTAATGAGAGGCAGCCCCAGCATTTT
CDR3aa: CASSAPLRDRGNERQPQHF

abundance: many
v_gene: TRBV9
j_gene: TRBJ2-6
d_gene: NA
CDR3nt: TGTGCCAGCAGCGTAGAGTGGGTTAGCTCTGGGGCCAACGTCCTGACTTTC
CDR3aa: CASSVEWVSSGANVLTF

abundance: many
v_gene: TRBV9
j_gene: TRBJ1-5
d_gene: NA
CDR3nt: TGTGCCAGCAGCGTACGACGGGGAGTACAGCCCCAGCATTTT
CDR3aa: CASSVRRGVQPQHF

abundance: NA
v_gene: TRBV12-3/TRBV12-4
j_gene: TRBJ2-7
d_gene: TRBD1
CDR3nt: TGTGCCAGCAGTTTTACAGGGGGTAACGAGCAGTACTTC
CDR3aa: CASSFTGGNEQYF

abundance: few
v_gene: TRBV9
j_gene: TRBJ1-2
d_gene: NA
CDR3nt: TGTGCCAGCAGCGGAACAGCATCGAAACACTATGGCTACACCTTC
CDR3aa: CASSGTASKHYGYTF

abundance: NA
v_gene: TRBV27
j_gene: TRBJ1-6
d_gene: NA
CDR3nt: TGTGCCAGCGGATACAAACAGGGCTATAATTCACCCCTCCACTTT
CDR3aa: CASGYKQGYNSPLHF

abundance: NA
v_gene: TRBV20-1
j_gene: TRBJ2-1
d_gene: NA
CDR3nt: TGCAGTGCTAGGACCGCCGGGAGATCCAATGAGCAGTTCTTC
CDR3aa: CSARTAGRSNEQFF